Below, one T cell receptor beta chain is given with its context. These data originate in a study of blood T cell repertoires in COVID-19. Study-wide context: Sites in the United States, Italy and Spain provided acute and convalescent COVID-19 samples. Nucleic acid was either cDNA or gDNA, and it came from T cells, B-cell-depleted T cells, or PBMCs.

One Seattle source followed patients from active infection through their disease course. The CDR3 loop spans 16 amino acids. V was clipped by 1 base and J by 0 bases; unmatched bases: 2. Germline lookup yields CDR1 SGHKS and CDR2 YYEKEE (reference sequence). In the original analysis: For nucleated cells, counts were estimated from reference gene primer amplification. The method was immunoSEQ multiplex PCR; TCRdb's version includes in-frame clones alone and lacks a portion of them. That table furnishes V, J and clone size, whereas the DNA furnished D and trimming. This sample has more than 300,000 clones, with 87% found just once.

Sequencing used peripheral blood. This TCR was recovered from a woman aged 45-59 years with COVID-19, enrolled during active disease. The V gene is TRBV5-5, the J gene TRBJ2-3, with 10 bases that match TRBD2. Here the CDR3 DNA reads TGTGCCAGCAGCTTGACTAGCGGGACTAGCACAGATACGCAGTATTTT. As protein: CASSLTSGTSTDTQYF.